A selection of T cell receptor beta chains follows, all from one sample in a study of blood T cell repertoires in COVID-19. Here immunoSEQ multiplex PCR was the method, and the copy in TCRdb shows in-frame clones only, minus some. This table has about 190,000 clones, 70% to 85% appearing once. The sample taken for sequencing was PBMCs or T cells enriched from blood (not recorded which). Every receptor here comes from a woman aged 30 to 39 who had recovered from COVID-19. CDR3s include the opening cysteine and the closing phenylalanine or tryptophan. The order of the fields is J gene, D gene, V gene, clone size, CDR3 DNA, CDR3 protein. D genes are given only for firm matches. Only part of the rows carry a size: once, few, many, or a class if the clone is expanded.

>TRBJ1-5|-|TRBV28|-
TGTGCCAGCAGTTTCCTTACGTCAGGGGTTCAGCCCCAGCATTTT
CASSFLTSGVQPQHF
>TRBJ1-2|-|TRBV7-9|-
TGTGCCAGCAGCACTACAGGAAGCGGCTACACCTTC
CASSTTGSGYTF
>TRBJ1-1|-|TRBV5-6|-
TGTGCCAGCAGCTTGGTAGGCGGCGTTGAAGCTTTCTTT
CASSLVGGVEAFF
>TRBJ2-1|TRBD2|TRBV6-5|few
TGTGCCAGCAGTTACCGGGACTACTACAATGAGCAGTTCTTC
CASSYRDYYNEQFF
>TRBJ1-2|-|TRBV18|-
TGTGCCAGCTCACCGACAGACATCTATGGCTACACCTTC
CASSPTDIYGYTF
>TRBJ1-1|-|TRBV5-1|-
TGCGCCAGCAGCTTGGTCAGGGGCCCGAACACTGAAGCTTTCTTT
CASSLVRGPNTEAFF
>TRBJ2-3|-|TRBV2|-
TGTGCCAGCATTTCGGTGGGGGGTCCCACAGATACGCAGTATTTT
CASISVGGPTDTQYF
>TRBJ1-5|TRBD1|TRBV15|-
TGTGCCACCAGCAGAGGGACAGGGGCCGGTCAGCCCCAGCATTTT
CATSRGTGAGQPQHF
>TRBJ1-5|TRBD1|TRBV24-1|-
TGTGCCACCAGTGATAGGACAGGGGTGGATCAGCCCCAGCATTTT
CATSDRTGVDQPQHF
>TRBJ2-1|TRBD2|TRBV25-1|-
TGTGCCAGCAGTGAGTCCGGGAGGGATGAGCAGTTCTTC
CASSESGRDEQFF
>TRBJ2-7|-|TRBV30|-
TGTGCCTGGAGTGTAGCGGTCCCTAGAAACGAGCAGTACTTC
CAWSVAVPRNEQYF
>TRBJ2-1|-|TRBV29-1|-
TGCAGCGTTGTGTCACTTCTCAATGAGCAGTTCTTC
CSVVSLLNEQFF
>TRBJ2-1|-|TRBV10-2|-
TGCGCCAGCAGTTACAGCAATTACAATGAGCAGTTCTTC
CASSYSNYNEQFF
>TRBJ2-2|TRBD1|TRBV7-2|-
TGTGCCAGCAGCCAACGGACAGGGTCCCTCTGGGAGCTGTTTTTT
CASSQRTGSLWELFF
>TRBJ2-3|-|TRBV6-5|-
TGTGCCAGCAGTTACGGCGGGTATGGGACAGATACGCAGTATTTT
CASSYGGYGTDTQYF
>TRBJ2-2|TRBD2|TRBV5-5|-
TGTGCCAGCAGCCGACTAGCGGGAGGTGGAAAAACCGGGGAGCTGTTTTTT
CASSRLAGGGKTGELFF
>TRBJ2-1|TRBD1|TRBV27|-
TGTGCCAGCAGTAGGGACAGGGGGTACAATGAGCAGTTCTTC
CASSRDRGYNEQFF
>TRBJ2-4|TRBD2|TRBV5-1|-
TGCGCCAGCAGCTTTTCAGCAAGCGGGGTGTCCAAAAACATTCAGTACTTC
CASSFSASGVSKNIQYF
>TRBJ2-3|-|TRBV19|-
TGTGCCAGTAGTATAGTTGGCAGGGAAGATACGCAGTATTTT
CASSIVGREDTQYF
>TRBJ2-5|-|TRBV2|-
TGTGCCAGCAGTGAAGCGGGCAGGGGACCGTCCCAGTACTTC
CASSEAGRGPSQYF
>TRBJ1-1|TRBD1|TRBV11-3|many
TGTGCCAGCAGCAGGGGACAGGCGAACACTGAAGCTTTCTTT
CASSRGQANTEAFF
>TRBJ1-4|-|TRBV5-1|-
TGCGCCAGCAGCTTGGAGGACAGCATCTATGAAAAACTGTTTTTT
CASSLEDSIYEKLFF
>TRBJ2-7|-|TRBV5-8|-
TGTGCCAGCAGCTTAGGGGGAACCAGCGAGCAGTACTTC
CASSLGGTSEQYF
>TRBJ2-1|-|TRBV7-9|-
TGTGCCAGCAGCTTAGTGGGAGGGGGCAATGAGCAGTTCTTC
CASSLVGGGNEQFF
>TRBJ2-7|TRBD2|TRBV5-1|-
TGCGCCAGCAGCCCCGGGGGGAACTACGAGCAGTACTTC
CASSPGGNYEQYF
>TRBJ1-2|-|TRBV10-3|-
TGTGCCATCATGGACAGAACCGCCAGGGCAGGTGGCTACACCTTC
CAIMDRTARAGGYTF
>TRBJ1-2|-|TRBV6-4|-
TGTGCCAGCAGTGACTCGCCAGGGCATGGTGGCTATGGCTACACCTTC
CASSDSPGHGGYGYTF
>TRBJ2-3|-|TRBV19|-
TGTGCCAGTAGTACAGGGTCAGATACGCAGTATTTT
CASSTGSDTQYF
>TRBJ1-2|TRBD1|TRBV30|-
TGTGCCTGGAGGGGGGACAGGGGGACAAGCCTCTATGGCTACACCTTC
CAWRGDRGTSLYGYTF
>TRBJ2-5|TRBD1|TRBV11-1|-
TGTGCCAGCAGCCCGGGACAGGGGTCTCAAGAGACCCAGTACTTC
CASSPGQGSQETQYF
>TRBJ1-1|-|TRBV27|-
TGTGCCAGCAGTTTATCTGCGGGGAGGGTAGAAGCTTTCTTT
CASSLSAGRVEAFF
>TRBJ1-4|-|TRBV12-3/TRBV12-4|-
TGTGCCAGCAGTTTGGTTGCGGTGGAACTGTTTTTT
CASSLVAVELFF
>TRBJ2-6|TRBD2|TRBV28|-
TGTGCCAGCACACTAGCGGGAGCCACTGGGGCCAACGTCCTGACTTTC
CASTLAGATGANVLTF
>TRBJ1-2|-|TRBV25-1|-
TGTGCCAGCAGTGGGGGGGGTGGCTACACCTTC
CASSGGGGYTF
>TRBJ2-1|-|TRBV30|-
TGTGCCTGGAGTCTTCTAGGGTATCAGGGCAATGAGCAGTTCTTC
CAWSLLGYQGNEQFF
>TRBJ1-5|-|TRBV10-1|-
TGCGCCAGCAGTATTCAGGGGAATGGAAATCAGCCCCAGCATTTT
CASSIQGNGNQPQHF
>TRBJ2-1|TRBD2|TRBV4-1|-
TGCGCCAGCACTGACGGGGGGGACAATGAGCAGTTCTTC
CASTDGGDNEQFF
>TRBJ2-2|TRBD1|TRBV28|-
TGTGCCAGCACTCCCGGGACAGGTCTAAACACCGGGGAGCTGTTTTTT
CASTPGTGLNTGELFF
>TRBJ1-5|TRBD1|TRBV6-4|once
TGTGCCAGCAGGGACAGGAGGAGCAATCAGCCCCAGCATTTT
CASRDRRSNQPQHF
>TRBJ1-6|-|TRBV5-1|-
TGCGCCAGCAGCTTGGAGGGGAAATATAATTCACCCCTCCACTTT
CASSLEGKYNSPLHF
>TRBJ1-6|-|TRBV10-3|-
TGTGCCATCAGTGAACCCGGCTATAATTCACCCCTCCACTTT
CAISEPGYNSPLHF
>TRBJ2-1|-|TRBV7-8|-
TGTGCCAGCAGCTTAGGGGCGGGGTACAATGAGCAGTTCTTC
CASSLGAGYNEQFF
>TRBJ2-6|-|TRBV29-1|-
TGCAGCGTCCTCACGGCGGAGTCTGGGGCCAACGTCCTGACTTTC
CSVLTAESGANVLTF
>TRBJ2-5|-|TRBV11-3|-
TGTGCCAGCAGCTCTCGTTCGTCCCGGGAAGAGACCCAGTACTTC
CASSSRSSREETQYF
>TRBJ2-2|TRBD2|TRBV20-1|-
TGCAGTGCTAGTAATCTAGCGGGAGCAAACACCGGGGAGCTGTTTTTT
CSASNLAGANTGELFF
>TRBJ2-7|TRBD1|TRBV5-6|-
TGTGCCAGCAGCATAGGACAGGTACGAGATCTAGAGCAGTACTTC
CASSIGQVRDLEQYF
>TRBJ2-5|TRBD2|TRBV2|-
TGTGCCAGCAGTGCTCTAGCGGGGGGCCAAGAGACCCAGTACTTC
CASSALAGGQETQYF
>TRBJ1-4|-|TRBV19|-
TGTGCCAGTAGCCCCCCGGGGGGGCTAACAGCAACTAATGAAAAACTGTTTTTT
CASSPPGGLTATNEKLFF
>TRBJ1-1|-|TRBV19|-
TGTGCCAGTAGTAATGCATTCGGGGCCACGGGGGTCACTGAAGCTTTCTTT
CASSNAFGATGVTEAFF
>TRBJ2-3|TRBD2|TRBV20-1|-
TGCAGTGCTAGTCCGTGGGGTGAAGCTAGCGGGAGGGCCCTGGCAGATACGCAGTATTTT
CSASPWGEASGRALADTQYF